The sequence of this T cell receptor beta chain was determined in a study of shared clonotypes between healthy human individuals. Findings of the study overall: Among the subsets, naive ones generally showed larger estimated richness than memory ones. Against clonotypes common to all four donors, non-shared ones had lower generation probabilities.

Donors were Caucasian adults residing in Nashville, Tennessee, USA. Clones were sequenced by immunoSEQ multiplex PCR, and TCRdb holds only the in-frame ones, with some missing. Altogether about 2 million clones are present, roughly 96% being singletons, with the ten largest covering 0.1% to 0.15%. The CDR3 length is 13 residues. In germline, CDR1 is SNHLY, CDR2 FYNNEI. V was cut by 11 bases and J by 1 base, with 11 bases left in between. A remark on this clone: The antigen remains unidentified.

The sample consisted of naive CD4+ T cells sorted from blood. The sample's subset: CD45RA+ positively selected. This sequence was found in a man aged 18 to 30 in good health. This rearrangement joins TRBV2 to TRBJ2-2; D gene unclear. The CDR3 is CACRGWNTGELFF. Here the CDR3 DNA reads TGTGCCTGCCGCGGTTGGAACACCGGGGAGCTGTTTTTT.